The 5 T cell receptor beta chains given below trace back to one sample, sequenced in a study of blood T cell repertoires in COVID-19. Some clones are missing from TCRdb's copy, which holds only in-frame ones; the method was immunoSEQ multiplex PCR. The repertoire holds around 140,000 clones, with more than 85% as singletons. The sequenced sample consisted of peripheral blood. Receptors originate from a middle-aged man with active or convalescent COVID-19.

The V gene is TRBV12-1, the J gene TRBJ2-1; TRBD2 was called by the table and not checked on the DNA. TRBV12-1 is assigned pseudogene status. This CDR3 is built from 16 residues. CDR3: CASSFGASGSGSEQFF. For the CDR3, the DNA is TGTGCCAGCAGCTTTGGGGCTAGCGGGAGCGGGAGTGAGCAGTTCTTC.

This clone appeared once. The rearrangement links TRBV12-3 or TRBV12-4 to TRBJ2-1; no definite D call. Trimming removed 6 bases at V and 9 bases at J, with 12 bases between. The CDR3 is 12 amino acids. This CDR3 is CASSNLAREQFF. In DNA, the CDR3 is TGTGCCAGCAGCAACCTGGCTCGTGAGCAGTTCTTC.

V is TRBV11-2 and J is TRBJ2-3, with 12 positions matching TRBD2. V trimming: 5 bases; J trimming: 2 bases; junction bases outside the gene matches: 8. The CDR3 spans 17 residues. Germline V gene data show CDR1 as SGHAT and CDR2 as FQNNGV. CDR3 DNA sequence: TGTGCCAGCAGCCAACGACTAGCGGGGGATACCACAGATACGCAGTATTTT. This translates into CASSQRLAGDTTDTQYF.

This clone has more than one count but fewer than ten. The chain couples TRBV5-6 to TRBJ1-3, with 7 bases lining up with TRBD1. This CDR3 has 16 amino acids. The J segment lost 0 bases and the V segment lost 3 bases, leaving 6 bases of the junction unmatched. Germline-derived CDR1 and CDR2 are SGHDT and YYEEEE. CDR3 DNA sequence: TGTGCCAGCAGCTCGACAGGGCCCTTCTCTGGAAACACCATATATTTT. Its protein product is CASSSTGPFSGNTIYF.

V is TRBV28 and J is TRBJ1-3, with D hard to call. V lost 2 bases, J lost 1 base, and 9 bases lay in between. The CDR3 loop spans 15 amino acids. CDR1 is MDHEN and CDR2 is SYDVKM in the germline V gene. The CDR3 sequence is CASSLRLVSGNTIYF. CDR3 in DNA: TGTGCCAGCAGTTTACGGTTGGTATCTGGAAACACCATATATTTT. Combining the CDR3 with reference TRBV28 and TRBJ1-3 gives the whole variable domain DVKVTQSSRYLVKRTGEKVFLECVQDMDHENMFWYRQDPGLGLRLIYFSYDVKMKEKGDIPEGYSVSREKKERFSLILESASTNQTSMYLCASSLRLVSGNTIYFGEGSWLTVV.